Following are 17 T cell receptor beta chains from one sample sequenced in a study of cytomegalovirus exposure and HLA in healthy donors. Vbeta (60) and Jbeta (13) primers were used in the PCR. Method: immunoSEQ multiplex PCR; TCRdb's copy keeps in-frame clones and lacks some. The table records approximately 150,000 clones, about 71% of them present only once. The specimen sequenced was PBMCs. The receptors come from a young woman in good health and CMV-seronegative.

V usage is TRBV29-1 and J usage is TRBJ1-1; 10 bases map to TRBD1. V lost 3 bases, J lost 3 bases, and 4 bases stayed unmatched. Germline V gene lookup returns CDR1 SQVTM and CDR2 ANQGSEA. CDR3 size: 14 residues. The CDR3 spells CSVDGQGGYTEAFF. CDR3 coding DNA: TGCAGCGTTGACGGACAGGGGGGATACACTGAAGCTTTCTTT.

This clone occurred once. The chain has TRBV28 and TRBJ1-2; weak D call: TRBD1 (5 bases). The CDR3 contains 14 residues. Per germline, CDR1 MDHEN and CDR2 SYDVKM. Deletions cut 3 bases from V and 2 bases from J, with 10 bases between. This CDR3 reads CASSLGGMNYGYTF. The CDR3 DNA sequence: TGTGCCAGCAGTTTGGGGGGAATGAACTATGGCTACACCTTC.

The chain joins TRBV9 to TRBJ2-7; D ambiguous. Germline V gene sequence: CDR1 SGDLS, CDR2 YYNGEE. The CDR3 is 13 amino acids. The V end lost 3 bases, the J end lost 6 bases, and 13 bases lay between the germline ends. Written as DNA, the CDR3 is TGTGCCAGCAGCGACAGCAATTTAGGCGAGCAGTACTTC. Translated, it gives CASSDSNLGEQYF.

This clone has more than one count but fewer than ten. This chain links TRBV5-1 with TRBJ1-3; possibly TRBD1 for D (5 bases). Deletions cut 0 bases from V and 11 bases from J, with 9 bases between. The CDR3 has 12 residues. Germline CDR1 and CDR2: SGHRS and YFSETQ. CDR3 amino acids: CASSLDRPPIYF. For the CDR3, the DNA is TGCGCCAGCAGCTTGGACAGGCCCCCCATATATTTT.

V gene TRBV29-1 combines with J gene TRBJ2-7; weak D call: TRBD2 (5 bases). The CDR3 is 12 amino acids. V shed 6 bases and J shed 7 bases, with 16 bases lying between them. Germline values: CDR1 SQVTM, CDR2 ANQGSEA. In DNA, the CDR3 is TGCAGCGTGTCCGGGGAAATAGGGGAGCAGTACTTC. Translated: CSVSGEIGEQYF.

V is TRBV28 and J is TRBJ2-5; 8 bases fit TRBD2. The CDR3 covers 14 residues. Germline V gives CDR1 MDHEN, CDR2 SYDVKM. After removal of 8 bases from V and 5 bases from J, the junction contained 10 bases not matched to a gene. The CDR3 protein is CASLDGGGWETQYF. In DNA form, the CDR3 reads TGTGCCAGCTTAGACGGCGGGGGGTGGGAGACCCAGTACTTC.

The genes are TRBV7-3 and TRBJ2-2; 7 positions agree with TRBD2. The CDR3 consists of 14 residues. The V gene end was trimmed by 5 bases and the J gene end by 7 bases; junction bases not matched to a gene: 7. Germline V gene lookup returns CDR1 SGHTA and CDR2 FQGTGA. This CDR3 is CASSPTSTLGELFF. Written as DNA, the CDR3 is TGTGCCAGCAGCCCGACTAGCACCCTCGGGGAGCTGTTTTTT.

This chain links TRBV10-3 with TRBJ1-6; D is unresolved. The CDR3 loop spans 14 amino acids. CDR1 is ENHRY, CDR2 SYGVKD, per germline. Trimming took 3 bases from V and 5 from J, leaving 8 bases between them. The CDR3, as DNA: TGTGCCATCAGTGACAGGTTGCATAATTCACCCCTCCACTTT. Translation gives CAISDRLHNSPLHF.

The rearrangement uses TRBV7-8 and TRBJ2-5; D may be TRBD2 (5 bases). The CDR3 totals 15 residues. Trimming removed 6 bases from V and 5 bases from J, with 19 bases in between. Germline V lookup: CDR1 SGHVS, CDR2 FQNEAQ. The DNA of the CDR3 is TGTGCCAGCAGACCCGTGGCGGGTTCGGGGGAGACCCAGTACTTC. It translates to CASRPVAGSGETQYF.

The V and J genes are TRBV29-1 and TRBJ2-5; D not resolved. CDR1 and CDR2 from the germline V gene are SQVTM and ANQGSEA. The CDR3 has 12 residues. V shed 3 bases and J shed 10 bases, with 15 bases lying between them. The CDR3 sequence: CSVDETSRGQYF. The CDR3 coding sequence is TGCAGCGTTGATGAGACCTCAAGAGGCCAGTACTTC. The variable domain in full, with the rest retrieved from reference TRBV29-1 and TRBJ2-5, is SAVISQKPSRDICQRGTSLTIQCQVDSQVTMMFWYRQQPGQSLTLIATANQGSEATYESGFVIDKFPISRPNLTFSTLTVSNMSPEDSSIYLCSVDETSRGQYFGPGTRLLVL.

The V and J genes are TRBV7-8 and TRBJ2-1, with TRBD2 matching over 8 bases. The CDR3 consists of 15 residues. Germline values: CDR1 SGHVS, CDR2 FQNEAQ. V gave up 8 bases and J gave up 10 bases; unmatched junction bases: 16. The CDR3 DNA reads TGTGCCAGCTGGTGGGGGAGCGGGAGTCGAGGAGAGCAGTTCTTC. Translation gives CASWWGSGSRGEQFF. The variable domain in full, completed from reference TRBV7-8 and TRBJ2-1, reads GAGVSQSPRYKVAKRGQDVALRCDPISGHVSLFWYQQALGQGPEFLTYFQNEAQLDKSGLPSDRFFAERPEGSVSTLKIQRTQQEDSAVYLCASWWGSGSRGEQFFGPGTRLTVL.

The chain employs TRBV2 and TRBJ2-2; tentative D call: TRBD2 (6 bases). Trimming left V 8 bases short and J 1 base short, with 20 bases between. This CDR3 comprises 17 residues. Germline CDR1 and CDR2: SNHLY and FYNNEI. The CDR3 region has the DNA TGTGCCAGCGATGACGGCGGTGCTAGCGTGAACACCGGGGAGCTGTTTTTT. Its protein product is CASDDGGASVNTGELFF.

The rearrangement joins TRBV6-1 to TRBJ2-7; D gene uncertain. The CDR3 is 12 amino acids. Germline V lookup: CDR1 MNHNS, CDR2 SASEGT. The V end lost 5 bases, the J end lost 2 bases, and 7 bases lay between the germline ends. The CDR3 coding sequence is TGTGCCAGCAGTCCCGGTCCCTACGAGCAGTACTTC. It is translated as CASSPGPYEQYF.

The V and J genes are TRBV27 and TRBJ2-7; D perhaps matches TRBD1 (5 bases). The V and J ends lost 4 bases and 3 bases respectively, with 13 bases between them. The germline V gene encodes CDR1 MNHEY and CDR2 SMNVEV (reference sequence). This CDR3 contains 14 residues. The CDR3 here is CASSSGQSHYEQYF. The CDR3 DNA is TGTGCCAGCAGTTCAGGGCAGAGTCACTACGAGCAGTACTTC.

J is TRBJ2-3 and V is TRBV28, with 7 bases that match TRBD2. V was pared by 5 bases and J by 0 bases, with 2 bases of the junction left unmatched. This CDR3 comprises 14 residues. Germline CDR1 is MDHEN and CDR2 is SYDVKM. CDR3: CASSGEGSTDTQYF. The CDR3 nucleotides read TGTGCCAGCAGTGGGGAGGGGAGCACAGATACGCAGTATTTT.

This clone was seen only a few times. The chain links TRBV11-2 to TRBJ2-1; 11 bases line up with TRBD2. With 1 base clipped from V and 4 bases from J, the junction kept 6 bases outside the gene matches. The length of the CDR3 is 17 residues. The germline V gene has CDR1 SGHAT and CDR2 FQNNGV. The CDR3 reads CASSLVLTSGMYNEQFF. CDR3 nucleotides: TGTGCCAGCAGCTTAGTACTGACTAGCGGGATGTACAATGAGCAGTTCTTC.

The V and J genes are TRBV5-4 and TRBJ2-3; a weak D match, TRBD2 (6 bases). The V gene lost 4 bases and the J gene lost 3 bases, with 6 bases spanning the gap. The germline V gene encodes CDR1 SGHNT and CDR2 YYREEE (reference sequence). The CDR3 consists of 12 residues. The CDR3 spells CASSGTTDTQYF. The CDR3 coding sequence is TGTGCCAGCAGCGGGACTACAGATACGCAGTATTTT.